This entry is about one TCR beta chain. The record originates from a study of blood T cell repertoires in COVID-19. Whole-study context: COVID-19 samples collected from the United States, Italy and Spain covered acute and convalescent phases. PBMCs, B-cell-depleted T cells, or T cells provided the cDNA or gDNA that made up the material.

In the authors' methods: Reference gene primer amplification gave nucleated cell count estimates. Sequencing was performed with immunoSEQ multiplex PCR; in TCRdb, only in-frame clones are kept and a portion is missing. V and J calls and clone size are those listed in that table; D and trimming were worked out from the DNA. The table has about 260,000 clones, 84% seen once. The sequenced material came from peripheral blood. The sequence derives from a woman between 40 and 50 years old who had recovered from COVID-19.

The CDR3 DNA follows: TGTGCCAGCAGCCAGGGACAGGGGTCCGTTGAGCAGTTCTTC. Translating gives CASSQGQGSVEQFF. This chain uses TRBV7-9 with TRBJ2-1; TRBD1 matches at 10 bases. V shed 5 bases, J shed 9 bases, and the junction held 7 bases outside the gene matches. The CDR3 contains 14 residues. The germline V gene has CDR1 SEHNR and CDR2 FQNEAQ (reference sequence).